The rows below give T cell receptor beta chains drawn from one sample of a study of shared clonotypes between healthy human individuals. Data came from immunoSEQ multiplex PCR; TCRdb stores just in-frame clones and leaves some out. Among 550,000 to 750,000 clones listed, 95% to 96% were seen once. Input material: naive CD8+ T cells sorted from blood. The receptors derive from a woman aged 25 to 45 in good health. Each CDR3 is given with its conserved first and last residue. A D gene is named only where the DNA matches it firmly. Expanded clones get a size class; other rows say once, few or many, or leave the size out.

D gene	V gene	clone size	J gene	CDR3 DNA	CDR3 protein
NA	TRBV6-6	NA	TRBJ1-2	TGTGCCAGCAGTCACCCCCATGGGGTTGACTATGGCTACACCTTC	CASSHPHGVDYGYTF
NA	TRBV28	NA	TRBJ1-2	TGTGCCAGCAGTATCTCTCGGAGGCCCCCCCTCTATGGCTACACCTTC	CASSISRRPPLYGYTF
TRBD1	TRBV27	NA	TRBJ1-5	TGTGCCAGCAGGGGGACAGGGTCTTACAATCAGCCCCAGCATTTT	CASRGTGSYNQPQHF
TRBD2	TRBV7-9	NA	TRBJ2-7	TGTGCCAGCAGCGCGAGGACTAGCGGGGCTTTCGAGCAGTACTTC	CASSARTSGAFEQYF
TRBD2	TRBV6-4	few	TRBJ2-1	TGTGCCAGCAGTGACTCCTCGGTAGCGGGGTACAATGAGCAGTTCTTC	CASSDSSVAGYNEQFF
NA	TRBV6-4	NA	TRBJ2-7	TGTGCCAGCAGTTACGTCTGGGGCGGCGAGCAGTACTTC	CASSYVWGGEQYF
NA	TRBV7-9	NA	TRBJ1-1	TGTGCCAGCAGCCATACAGGGAACACTGAAGCTTTCTTT	CASSHTGNTEAFF
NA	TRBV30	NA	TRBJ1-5	TGTGCCTGGAGTGAGGGCGGGCAGCCCCAGCATTTT	CAWSEGGQPQHF
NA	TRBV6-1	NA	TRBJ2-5	TGTGCCAGCAGTGGGCTAGCTGCCGAGACCCAGTACTTC	CASSGLAAETQYF
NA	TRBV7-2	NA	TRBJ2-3	TGTGCCAGCAGCTTGGAGGGGGGGGTCGTTTTGTGGGATACGCAGTATTTT	CASSLEGGVVLWDTQYF
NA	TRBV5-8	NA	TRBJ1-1	TGTGCCAGCAGCCTAGGAGTTGTGGAAGCTTTCTTT	CASSLGVVEAFF
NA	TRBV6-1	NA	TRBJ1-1	TGTGCCAGCAGTACATTTGAGACCGGAGCTTTCTTT	CASSTFETGAFF
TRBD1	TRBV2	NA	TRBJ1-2	TGTGCCAGCAGGTTTCTTCCGGGACAGGGGGCCGATGGCTACACCTTC	CASRFLPGQGADGYTF
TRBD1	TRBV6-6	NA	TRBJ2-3	TGTGCCAGCAGTTACCTGACAGGGGCCACAGATACGCAGTATTTT	CASSYLTGATDTQYF
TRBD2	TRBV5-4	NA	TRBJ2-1	TGTGCCAGCAGCCTAACTAGCGGGAGTGTTTACAATGAGCAGTTCTTC	CASSLTSGSVYNEQFF
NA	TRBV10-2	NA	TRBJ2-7	TGCGCCAGCAGAGACTACGAGCAGTACTTC	CASRDYEQYF
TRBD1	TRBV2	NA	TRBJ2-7	TGTGCCAGCAGACAGGGGGTGAACGAGCAGTACTTC	CASRQGVNEQYF
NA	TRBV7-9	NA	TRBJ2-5	TGTGCCAGCAGCTTAGTGGCAGATCAAGAGACCCAGTACTTC	CASSLVADQETQYF
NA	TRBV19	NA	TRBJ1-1	TGTGCCAGTAGTAAGGGGTACACTGAAGCTTTCTTT	CASSKGYTEAFF
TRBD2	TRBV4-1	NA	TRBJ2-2	TGCGCCAGCAGGCACGGCTCAGCGGGAGGGAACACCGGGGAGCTGTTTTTT	CASRHGSAGGNTGELFF
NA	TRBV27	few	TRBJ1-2	TGTGCCAGCAGTTTATTTTTCGGGGGGGTTTATGGCTACACCTTC	CASSLFFGGVYGYTF
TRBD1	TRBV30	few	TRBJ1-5	TGTGCCTGGGGGACAGGGGCTGGTATTCAGCCCCAGCATTTT	CAWGTGAGIQPQHF
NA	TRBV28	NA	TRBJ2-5	TGTGCCAGCACCACTACCAGAGAGCGGGCCAGGTCGTACTTC	CASTTTRERARSYF
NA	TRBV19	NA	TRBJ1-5	TGTGCCAGTAGTATAGTCGGTTTCAATCAGCCCCAGCATTTT	CASSIVGFNQPQHF
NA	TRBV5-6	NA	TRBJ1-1	TGTGCCAGCAGCTCGCCCCTGACAGTATTGAACACTGAAGCTTTCTTT	CASSSPLTVLNTEAFF
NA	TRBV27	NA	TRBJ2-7	TGTGCCAGCAGTCTCACCCCCACCTACGAGCAGTACTTC	CASSLTPTYEQYF
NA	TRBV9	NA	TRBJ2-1	TGTGCCAGCAGCGGTCAGGGGGGGCACAATGAGCAGTTCTTC	CASSGQGGHNEQFF
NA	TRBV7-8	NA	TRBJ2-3	TGTGCCAGCAGCCTAACAATGGCGTGGGGAACAGATACGCAGTATTTT	CASSLTMAWGTDTQYF
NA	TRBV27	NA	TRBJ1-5	TGTGCCAGCAGCCCCCTAGAAAGCAATCAGCCCCAGCATTTT	CASSPLESNQPQHF
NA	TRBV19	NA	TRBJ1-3	TGTGCCAGTAGTATCGGTATGAACTCTGGAAACACCATATATTTT	CASSIGMNSGNTIYF
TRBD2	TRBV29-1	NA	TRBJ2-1	TGCAGCGTTGGCACTAGCGGGAGGGCCTTATTTGGTGAGCAGTTCTTC	CSVGTSGRALFGEQFF
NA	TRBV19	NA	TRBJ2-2	TGTGCCAGTAGTATGTACGATAACACCGGGGAGCTGTTTTTT	CASSMYDNTGELFF
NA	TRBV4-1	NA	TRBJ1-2	TGCGCCAGCAGCCAAGACAACTATGGCTACACCTTC	CASSQDNYGYTF
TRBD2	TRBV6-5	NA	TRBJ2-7	TGTGCCAGCAGTTACTCGTCGGGGGAGGGCCTCTACGAGCAGTACTTC	CASSYSSGEGLYEQYF
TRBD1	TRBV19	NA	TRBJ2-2	TGTGCCAGTAGTGGGATACAGGGGGCCGGCGGGGAGCTGTTTTTT	CASSGIQGAGGELFF